What follows is one T cell receptor (beta chain) and its context. This may stem from a read error, because a much larger clone lies one nucleotide away. The sample is drawn from a study of T cells after yellow fever vaccination. Study details: Some fractions had low cell numbers, and these were prepared with SMART-Seq v4 Ultra Low Input. Whole-study findings and limits: The secondary response peaked faster, at day 5 versus 15, but was weaker.

MiXCR was run by TCRdb on the 5' RACE reads, yielding one entry per CDR3 protein. Among tens of thousands of distinct CDR3 sequences, roughly 10% were seen once, and the ten largest hold around 12%. Germline values: CDR1 KGHSH, CDR2 LQKENI. V was trimmed by 2 bases and J by 7 bases, leaving 17 bases between them. The CDR3 extends over 15 amino acids. This chain links TRBV18 with TRBJ2-5; a weak D match, TRBD1 (6 bases). This specimen consisted of PBMCs, either bulk or a sorted T-cell subset (CD4+, CD8+, memory, or dextramer-sorted; not recorded which), obtained more than 14 days after the first yellow fever vaccination. The clonotype comes from a man between 18 and 35 years old who received the YFV17D yellow fever vaccine. The CDR3 sequence: CASSPSGQWAATQYF. In DNA, the CDR3 is TGTGCCAGCTCACCAAGTGGACAGTGGGCCGCGACCCAGTACTTC.